The 17 T cell receptor beta chains below come from one sample, sequenced in a study of blood T cell repertoires in COVID-19. TCRdb's table, derived via immunoSEQ multiplex PCR, lists solely in-frame clones and lacks some. The repertoire holds around 120,000 clones, 70% to 90% seen once, with under 3% in the top ten. Sequencing was performed on peripheral blood. These receptors were collected from a young man with acute or convalescent COVID-19.

This chain connects TRBV13 to TRBJ2-5, with D tentatively TRBD1 (6 bases). This CDR3 is built from 13 residues. V lost 10 bases and J lost 5, with 17 bases in between. The germline V gene encodes CDR1 PRHDT and CDR2 FYEKMQ (reference sequence). CDR3 coding DNA: TGTGCCACCACTACAGGGTGGGGGGAGACCCAGTACTTC. Its translation is CATTTGWGETQYF. Complete variable domain (other parts from reference TRBV13 and TRBJ2-5): AAGVIQSPRHLIKEKRETATLKCYPIPRHDTVYWYQQGPGQDPQFLISFYEKMQSDKGSIPDRFSAQQFSDYHSELNMSSLELGDSALYFCATTTGWGETQYFGPGTRLLVL.

The V and J genes are TRBV11-2 and TRBJ1-5, with unresolved D. The CDR3 runs to 13 residues. V was pared by 1 base and J by 7 bases, with 8 bases between. Germline V gene lookup returns CDR1 SGHAT and CDR2 FQNNGV. The CDR3 bases are TGTGCCAGCAGCTTAGGAGGTGGCCAGCCCCAGCATTTT. Its protein is CASSLGGGQPQHF.

V usage is TRBV18 and J usage is TRBJ1-1, with TRBD1 matching over 8 bases. The V and J ends lost 6 bases and 3 bases, in that order; junction bases with no gene match: 3. The CDR3 length is 13 residues. In germline, CDR1 is KGHSH, CDR2 LQKENI. This CDR3 is CASSVDRDTEAFF. The CDR3 region has the DNA TGTGCCAGCTCCGTGGACAGGGACACTGAAGCTTTCTTT.

The rearrangement uses TRBV4-3 and TRBJ2-7, with no clear D. CDR1 is LGHNA and CDR2 is YSLEER in the germline V gene. V lost 1 base and J 1 base, leaving 8 bases between the germline ends. The CDR3 totals 14 residues. Here the CDR3 DNA reads TGCGCCAGCAGCCAAGGGGCCGTATCCTACGAGCAGTACTTC. Protein product: CASSQGAVSYEQYF.

V and J are TRBV19 and TRBJ1-3, with 8 bases fitting TRBD1. Germline trimming cut 5 bases from V and 2 bases from J; bases unmatched to any gene: 2. CDR3 length equals 14 residues. Germline-derived CDR1 and CDR2 are LNHDA and SQIVND (reference sequence). The CDR3 here is CASSVTGAGNTIYF. For the CDR3, the DNA is TGTGCCAGTAGTGTGACAGGGGCTGGAAACACCATATATTTT.

The chain carries TRBV5-1 and TRBJ2-5; 7 bases are a match to TRBD2. The CDR3 loop spans 12 amino acids. V trimming: 4 bases; J trimming: 4 bases; junction bases outside the gene matches: 1. Germline CDR1 is SGHRS and CDR2 is YFSETQ. The CDR3 DNA is TGCGCCAGCAGCCGGGGGGTAGAGACCCAGTACTTC. It translates to CASSRGVETQYF.

This sequence joins TRBV6-1 and TRBJ2-1; D possibly corresponds to TRBD2 (6 bases). The CDR3 length is 16 residues. From germline, CDR1 is MNHNS and CDR2 SASEGT. The V end lost 4 bases, the J end lost 0 bases, and 13 bases lay between the germline ends. The CDR3, as DNA: TGTGCCAGCAGTGGATGGGGGGAGAGCTCCTACAATGAGCAGTTCTTC. As protein: CASSGWGESSYNEQFF.

This clone came up once. The CDR3 nucleotides read TGTGCCAGCAGTACCTCGCCTGGAGGAGATACGCAGTATTTT. It yields the protein CASSTSPGGDTQYF. This chain connects TRBV6-5 to TRBJ2-3; D perhaps matches TRBD2 (5 bases). Germline CDR1 and CDR2: MNHEY and SVGAGI. Trimming removed 5 bases at V and 5 bases at J, with 14 bases between. This CDR3 is built from 14 residues.

The chain carries TRBV6-5 and TRBJ1-1, with 8 nucleotides matching TRBD1. V shed 5 bases and J 7 bases; nucleotides not matched to a gene: 6. This CDR3 spans 13 amino acids. Looked up from germline, CDR1 is MNHEY and CDR2 is SVGAGI. The CDR3 reads CASSQDRVNEAFF. The DNA of the CDR3 is TGTGCCAGCAGTCAGGACAGGGTAAATGAAGCTTTCTTT.

This clone came up a few times. Other DNA variants within this sample encode the same CDR3. The chain uses TRBV7-3 and TRBJ2-1; D gene unclear. V lost 2 bases to trimming and J lost 1 base, with 12 bases between them. This CDR3 has 16 residues. Looked up from germline, CDR1 is SGHTA and CDR2 is FQGTGA. The CDR3 spells CASSLRRGDSYNEQFF. In DNA, the CDR3 is TGTGCCAGCAGCTTACGGCGCGGAGATTCCTACAATGAGCAGTTCTTC.

This clone was recorded once. This chain links TRBV6-5 with TRBJ1-2, with 8 bases identical to TRBD1. Germline trimming cut 6 bases from V and 4 bases from J; bases unmatched to any gene: 10. The CDR3 covers 15 residues. The germline CDR1 and CDR2 sequences are MNHEY and SVGAGI. The CDR3 nucleotides read TGTGCCAGCAGCATGCAGGGGGCGCGGGGCTATGGCTACACCTTC. Its protein is CASSMQGARGYGYTF.

The rearrangement links TRBV4-2 to TRBJ1-6, with D maybe TRBD1 (6 bases). Trimming took 0 bases from V and 10 from J, leaving 13 bases between them. This CDR3 is 15 amino acids long. The germline CDR1 and CDR2 sequences are LGHNA and YNFKEQ. This chain's CDR3 is CASSQEYQGRSPLHF. CDR3 nucleotide sequence: TGTGCCAGCAGCCAAGAGTATCAGGGGCGGTCACCCCTCCACTTT.

The chain employs TRBV11-2 and TRBJ1-6; D is uncertain. V lost 4 bases to trimming and J lost 0 bases, with 10 bases between them. In germline, CDR1 is SGHAT, CDR2 FQNNGV. This CDR3 has 16 amino acids. The CDR3 is CASSSGSDSYNSPLHF. The CDR3 DNA reads as TGTGCCAGCAGCTCCGGGTCAGACTCCTATAATTCACCCCTCCACTTT.

CDR3 protein: CASSQEGQGYNSPLHF. Written as DNA, the CDR3 is TGCGCCAGCAGCCAAGAGGGACAGGGATATAATTCACCCCTCCACTTT. V usage is TRBV4-1 and J usage is TRBJ1-6; TRBD1 matches at 9 bases. CDR1 and CDR2 (germline): MGHRA, YSYEKL. The CDR3 runs 16 residues. V lost 0 bases, J lost 4 bases, and 1 base stayed unmatched.

The V gene is TRBV6-5, the J gene TRBJ1-4; TRBD1 matches at 11 bases. V was clipped by 5 bases and J by 7 bases; unmatched bases: 6. CDR3 length equals 15 residues. CDR1 MNHEY and CDR2 SVGAGI come from the germline V gene. CDR3 in amino acids: CASSRTGGAAEKLFF. The CDR3 bases are TGTGCCAGCAGTCGGACAGGGGGCGCGGCTGAAAAACTGTTTTTT.

This clone was seen a single time. This chain uses TRBV9 with TRBJ1-3; D perhaps matches TRBD1 (5 bases). The V gene's germline CDR1 is SGDLS and CDR2 YYNGEE. Trimming took off 3 bases at V and 0 bases at J, with 10 bases between the two ends. The CDR3 covers 15 residues. The CDR3 DNA sequence: TGTGCCAGCAGCGCTCAGACAGTCTCTGGAAACACCATATATTTT. Protein product: CASSAQTVSGNTIYF.

The DNA for the CDR3 is TGTGCCAGTAGCTCCTCTAGCGGGGTATACAATGAGCAGTTCTTC. Translation: CASSSSSGVYNEQFF. V usage is TRBV19 and J usage is TRBJ2-1; 9 bases map to TRBD2. The V segment lost 6 bases and the J segment 4 bases; nucleotides outside the gene matches: 7. The V gene's germline CDR1 is LNHDA and CDR2 SQIVND (reference sequence). The CDR3 is made up of 15 amino acids.